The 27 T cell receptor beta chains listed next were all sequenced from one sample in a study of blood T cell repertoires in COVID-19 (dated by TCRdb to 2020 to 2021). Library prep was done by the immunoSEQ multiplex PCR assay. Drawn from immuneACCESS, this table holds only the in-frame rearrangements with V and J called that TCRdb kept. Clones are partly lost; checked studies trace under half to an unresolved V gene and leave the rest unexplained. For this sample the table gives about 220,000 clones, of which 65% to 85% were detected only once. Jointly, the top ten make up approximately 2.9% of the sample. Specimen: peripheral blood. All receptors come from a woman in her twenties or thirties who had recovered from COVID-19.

This CDR3 is CASGLLQGSRQPQHF. In nucleotides, the CDR3 is TGTGCTAGTGGTTTGCTGCAGGGATCTCGGCAGCCCCAGCATTTT. The rearrangement uses TRBV12-5 and TRBJ1-5; D possibly corresponds to TRBD1 (5 bases). V gave up 2 bases and J gave up 7 bases, with 15 bases separating them. CDR3 length: 15 residues. Germline loops: CDR1 LGHNT, CDR2 FRNRAP.

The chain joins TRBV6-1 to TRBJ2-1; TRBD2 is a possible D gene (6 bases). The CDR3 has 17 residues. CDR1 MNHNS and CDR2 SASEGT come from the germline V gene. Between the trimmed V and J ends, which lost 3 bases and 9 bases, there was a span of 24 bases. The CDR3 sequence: CASSDRPMGGARAEQFF. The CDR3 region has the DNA TGTGCCAGCAGTGATAGACCTATGGGGGGAGCCCGCGCTGAGCAGTTCTTC.

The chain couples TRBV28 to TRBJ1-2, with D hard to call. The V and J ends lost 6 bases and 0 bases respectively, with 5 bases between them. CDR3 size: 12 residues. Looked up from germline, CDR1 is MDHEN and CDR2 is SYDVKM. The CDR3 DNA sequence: TGTGCCAGCAGACTCGCTAACTATGGCTACACCTTC. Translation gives CASRLANYGYTF.

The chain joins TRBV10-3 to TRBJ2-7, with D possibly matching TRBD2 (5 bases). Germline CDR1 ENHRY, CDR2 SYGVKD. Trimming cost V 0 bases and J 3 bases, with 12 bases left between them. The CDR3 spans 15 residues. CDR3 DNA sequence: TGTGCCATCAGTGAGTCTTTGGACTCGGGCTACGAGCAGTACTTC. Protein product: CAISESLDSGYEQYF.

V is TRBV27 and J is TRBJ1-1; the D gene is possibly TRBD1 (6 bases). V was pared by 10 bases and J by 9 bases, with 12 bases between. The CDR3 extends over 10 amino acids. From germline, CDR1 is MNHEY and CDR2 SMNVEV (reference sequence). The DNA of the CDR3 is TGTGCCATGACAGGAAGGAAAGCTTTCTTT. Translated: CAMTGRKAFF.

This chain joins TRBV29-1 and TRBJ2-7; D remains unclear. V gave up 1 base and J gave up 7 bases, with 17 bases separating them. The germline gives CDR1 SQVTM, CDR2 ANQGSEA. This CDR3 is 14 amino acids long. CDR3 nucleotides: TGCAGCGTTGAAGTACCACTTGGAGTTCGGGAGCAGTACTTC. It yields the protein CSVEVPLGVREQYF.

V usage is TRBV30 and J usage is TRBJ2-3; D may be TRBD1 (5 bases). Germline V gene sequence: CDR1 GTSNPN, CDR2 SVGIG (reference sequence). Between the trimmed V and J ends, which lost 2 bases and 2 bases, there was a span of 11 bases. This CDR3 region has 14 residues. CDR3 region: CAWSKGRDTDTQYF. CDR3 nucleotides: TGTGCCTGGAGTAAGGGCAGGGACACAGATACGCAGTATTTT.

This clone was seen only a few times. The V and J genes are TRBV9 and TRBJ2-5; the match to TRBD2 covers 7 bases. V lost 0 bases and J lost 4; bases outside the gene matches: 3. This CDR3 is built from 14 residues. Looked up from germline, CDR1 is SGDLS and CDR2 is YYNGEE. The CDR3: CASSVEVAGETQYF. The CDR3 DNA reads TGTGCCAGCAGCGTAGAGGTAGCGGGAGAGACCCAGTACTTC.

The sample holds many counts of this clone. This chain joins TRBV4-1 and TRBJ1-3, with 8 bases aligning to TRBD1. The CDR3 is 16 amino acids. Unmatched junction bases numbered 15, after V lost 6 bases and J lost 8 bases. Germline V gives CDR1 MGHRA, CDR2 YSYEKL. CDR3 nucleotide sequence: TGCGCCAGCAGTCCCAGAGGGGACAGGCTTGGGGACACCATATATTTT. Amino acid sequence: CASSPRGDRLGDTIYF.

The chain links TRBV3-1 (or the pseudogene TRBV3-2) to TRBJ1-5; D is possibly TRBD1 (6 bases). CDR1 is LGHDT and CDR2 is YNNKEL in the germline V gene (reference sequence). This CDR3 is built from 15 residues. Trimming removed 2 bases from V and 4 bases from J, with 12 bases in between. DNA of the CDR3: TGTGCCAGCAGCCAATGGACAGTTCCAAATCAGCCCCAGCATTTT. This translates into CASSQWTVPNQPQHF.

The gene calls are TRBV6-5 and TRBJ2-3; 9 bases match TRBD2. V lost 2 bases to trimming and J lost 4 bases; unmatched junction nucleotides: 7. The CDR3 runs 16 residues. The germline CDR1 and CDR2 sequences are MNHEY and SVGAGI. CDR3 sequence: CASSYTPGLASDTQYF. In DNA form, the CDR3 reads TGTGCCAGCAGTTACACCCCGGGACTAGCCTCAGATACGCAGTATTTT.

CDR3 sequence (DNA): TGTGCCAGTTGCAGCCCGGGGTCAGATACGCAGTATTTT. This codes for CASCSPGSDTQYF. V and J are TRBV6-5 and TRBJ2-3, with a possible D match to TRBD2 (5 bases). The germline CDR1 and CDR2 sequences are MNHEY and SVGAGI. This CDR3 comprises 13 residues. The ends were cut back, 9 bases at V and 4 bases at J, with 14 bases in the middle.

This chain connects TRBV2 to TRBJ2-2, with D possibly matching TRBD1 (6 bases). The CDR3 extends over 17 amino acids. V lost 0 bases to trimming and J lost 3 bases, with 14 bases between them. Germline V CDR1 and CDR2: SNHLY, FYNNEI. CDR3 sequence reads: CASSEALRDTHTGELFF. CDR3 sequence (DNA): TGTGCCAGCAGTGAAGCGCTTCGGGACACCCACACCGGGGAGCTGTTTTTT.

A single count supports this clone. The CDR3 DNA follows: TGTGCCAGCAGCCCACCCCCAGGTTTTCCTGGGGCCAACGTCCTGACTTTC. It yields the protein CASSPPPGFPGANVLTF. The V and J genes are TRBV3-1 (or the pseudogene TRBV3-2) and TRBJ2-6; the D is unclear. This CDR3 is built from 17 residues. The ends were cut back, 4 bases at V and 2 bases at J, with 15 bases in the middle. Per the germline V gene, CDR1 is LGHDT and CDR2 is YNNKEL (reference sequence).

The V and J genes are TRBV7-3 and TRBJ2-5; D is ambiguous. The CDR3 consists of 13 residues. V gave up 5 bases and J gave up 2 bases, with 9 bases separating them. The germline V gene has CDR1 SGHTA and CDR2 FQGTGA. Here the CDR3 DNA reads TGTGCCAGCAGCCGAAGCGAGCAAGAGACCCAGTACTTC. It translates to CASSRSEQETQYF.

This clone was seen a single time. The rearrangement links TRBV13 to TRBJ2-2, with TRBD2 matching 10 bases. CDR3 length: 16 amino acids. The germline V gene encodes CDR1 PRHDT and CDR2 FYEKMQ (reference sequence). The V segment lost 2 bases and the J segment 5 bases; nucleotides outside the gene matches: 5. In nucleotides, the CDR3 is TGTGCCAGCAGCTTAATTAGCGGGAGGCCAACCGGGGAGCTGTTTTTT. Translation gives CASSLISGRPTGELFF. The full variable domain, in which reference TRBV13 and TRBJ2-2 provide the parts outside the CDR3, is AAGVIQSPRHLIKEKRETATLKCYPIPRHDTVYWYQQGPGQDPQFLISFYEKMQSDKGSIPDRFSAQQFSDYHSELNMSSLELGDSALYFCASSLISGRPTGELFFGEGSRLTVL.

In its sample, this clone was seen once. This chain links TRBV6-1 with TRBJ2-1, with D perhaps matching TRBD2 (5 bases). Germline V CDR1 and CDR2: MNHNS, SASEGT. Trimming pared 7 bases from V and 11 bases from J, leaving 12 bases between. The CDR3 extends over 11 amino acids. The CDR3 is CASTDRDQQFF. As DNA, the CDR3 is TGTGCCAGCACCGACCGGGATCAGCAGTTCTTC.

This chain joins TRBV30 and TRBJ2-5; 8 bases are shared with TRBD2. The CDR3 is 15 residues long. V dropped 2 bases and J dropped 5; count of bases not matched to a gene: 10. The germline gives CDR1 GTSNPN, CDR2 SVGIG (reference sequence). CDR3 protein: CAWSLPGLGSETQYF. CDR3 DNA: TGTGCCTGGAGTCTCCCGGGACTAGGAAGCGAGACCCAGTACTTC.

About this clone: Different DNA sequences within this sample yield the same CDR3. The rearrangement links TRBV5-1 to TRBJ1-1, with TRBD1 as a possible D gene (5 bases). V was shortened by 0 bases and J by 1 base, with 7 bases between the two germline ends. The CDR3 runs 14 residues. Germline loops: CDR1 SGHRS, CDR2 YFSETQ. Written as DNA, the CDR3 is TGCGCCAGCAGCTTGGACAGGCCGAACACTGAAGCTTTCTTT. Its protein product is CASSLDRPNTEAFF.

DNA of the CDR3: TGTGCCAGCAGTCCCTCTAGCGGGAGGGCCGTGGGTTTAGCCAAAAACATTCAGTACTTC. It translates to CASSPSSGRAVGLAKNIQYF. The genes are TRBV28 and TRBJ2-4; 12 nucleotides match TRBD2. This CDR3 comprises 20 residues. In germline, CDR1 is MDHEN, CDR2 SYDVKM. V shed 5 bases and J 0 bases; nucleotides not matched to a gene: 14.

CDR3 protein: CASSLDFTGARELFF. DNA for the CDR3: TGTGCCAGCAGCTTAGATTTCACAGGGGCAAGGGAGCTGTTTTTT. The chain carries TRBV7-9 and TRBJ2-2; 7 nucleotides align to TRBD1. Trimming at V came to 1 base and at J to 9 bases, leaving 8 bases not matched to a gene. The germline gives CDR1 SEHNR, CDR2 FQNEAQ (reference sequence). CDR3 length equals 15 residues.

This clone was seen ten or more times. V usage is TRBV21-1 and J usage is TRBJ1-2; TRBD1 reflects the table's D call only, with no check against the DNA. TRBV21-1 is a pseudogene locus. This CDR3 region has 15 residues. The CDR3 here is CASSKNGTGTCGYTF. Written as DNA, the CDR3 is TGTGCCAGCAGCAAAAACGGGACAGGGACCTGTGGCTACACCTTC.

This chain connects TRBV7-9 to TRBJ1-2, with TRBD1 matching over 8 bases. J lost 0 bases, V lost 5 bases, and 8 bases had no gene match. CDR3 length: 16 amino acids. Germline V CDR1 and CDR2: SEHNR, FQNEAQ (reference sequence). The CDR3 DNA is TGTGCCAGCAGCCCGGGGTGGACAGGGTCTAACTATGGCTACACCTTC. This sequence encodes CASSPGWTGSNYGYTF.

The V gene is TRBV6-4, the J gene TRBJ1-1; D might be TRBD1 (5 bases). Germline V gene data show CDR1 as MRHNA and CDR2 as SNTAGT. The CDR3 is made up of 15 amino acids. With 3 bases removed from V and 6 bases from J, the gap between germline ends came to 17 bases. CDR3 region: CASSENMGQKAEAFF. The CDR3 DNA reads TGTGCCAGCAGTGAGAATATGGGGCAAAAGGCTGAAGCTTTCTTT.

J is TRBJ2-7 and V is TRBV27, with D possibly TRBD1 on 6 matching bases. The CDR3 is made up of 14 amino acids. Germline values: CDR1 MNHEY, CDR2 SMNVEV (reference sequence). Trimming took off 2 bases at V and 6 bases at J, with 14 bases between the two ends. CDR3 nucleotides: TGTGCCAGCAGTTTAACAGGGTCCGTAAGCGAGCAGTACTTC. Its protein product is CASSLTGSVSEQYF.

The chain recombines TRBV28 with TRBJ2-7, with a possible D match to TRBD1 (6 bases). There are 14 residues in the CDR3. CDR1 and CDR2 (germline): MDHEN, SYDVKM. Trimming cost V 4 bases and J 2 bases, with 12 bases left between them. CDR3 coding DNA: TGTGCCAGCAGTTACCAAGACAGGACCTACGAGCAGTACTTC. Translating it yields CASSYQDRTYEQYF.

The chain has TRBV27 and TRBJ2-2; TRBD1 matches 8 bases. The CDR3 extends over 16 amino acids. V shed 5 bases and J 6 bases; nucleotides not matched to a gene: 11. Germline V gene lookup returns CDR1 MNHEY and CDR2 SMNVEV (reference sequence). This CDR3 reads CASSPGTGVWAGELFF. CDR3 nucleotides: TGTGCCAGCAGTCCGGGGACAGGAGTCTGGGCCGGGGAGCTGTTTTTT.